The entry that follows covers one TCR beta chain sequence. This entry belongs to a study of T-cell reconstitution after alpha-beta-depleted transplantation in children. It was with unique molecular identifiers that the TCRbeta library was prepared. TCRdb used MiXCR to reprocess the PCR reads, holding one entry per CDR3 protein. The table has approximately 590,000 distinct CDR3 sequences, over 9.5% seen once. CDR1 SQVTM and CDR2 ANQGSEA come from the germline V gene. The CDR3 covers 13 residues. The J segment lost 6 bases and the V segment lost 4 bases, leaving 4 bases of the junction unmatched. The sequencing used PBMCs from the stem cell graft donor, collected from the stem cell graft. The source of this sequence is a human donor who donated a stem cell graft to a child with acute myeloid leukemia. The chain links TRBV29-1 to TRBJ1-5; TRBD1 matches at 9 bases. CDR3: CSVADRGSQPQHF. The DNA of the CDR3 is TGCAGCGTTGCTGACAGGGGGAGTCAGCCCCAGCATTTT.